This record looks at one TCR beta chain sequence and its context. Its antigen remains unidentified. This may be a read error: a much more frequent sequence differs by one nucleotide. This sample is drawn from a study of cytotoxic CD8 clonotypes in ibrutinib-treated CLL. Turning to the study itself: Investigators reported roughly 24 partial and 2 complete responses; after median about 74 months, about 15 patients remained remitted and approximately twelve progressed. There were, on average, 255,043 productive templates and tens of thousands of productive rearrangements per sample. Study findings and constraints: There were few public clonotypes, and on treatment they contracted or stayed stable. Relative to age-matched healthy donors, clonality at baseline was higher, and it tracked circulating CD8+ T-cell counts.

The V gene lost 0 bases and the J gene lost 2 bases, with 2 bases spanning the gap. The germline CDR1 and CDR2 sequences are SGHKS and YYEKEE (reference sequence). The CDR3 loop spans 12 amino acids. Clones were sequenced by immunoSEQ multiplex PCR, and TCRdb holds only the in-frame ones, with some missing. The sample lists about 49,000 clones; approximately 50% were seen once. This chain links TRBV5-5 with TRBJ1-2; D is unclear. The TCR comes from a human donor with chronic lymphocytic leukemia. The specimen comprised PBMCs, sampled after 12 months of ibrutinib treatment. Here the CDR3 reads CASSLGNYGYTF. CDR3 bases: TGTGCCAGCAGCTTGGGCAACTATGGCTACACCTTC.